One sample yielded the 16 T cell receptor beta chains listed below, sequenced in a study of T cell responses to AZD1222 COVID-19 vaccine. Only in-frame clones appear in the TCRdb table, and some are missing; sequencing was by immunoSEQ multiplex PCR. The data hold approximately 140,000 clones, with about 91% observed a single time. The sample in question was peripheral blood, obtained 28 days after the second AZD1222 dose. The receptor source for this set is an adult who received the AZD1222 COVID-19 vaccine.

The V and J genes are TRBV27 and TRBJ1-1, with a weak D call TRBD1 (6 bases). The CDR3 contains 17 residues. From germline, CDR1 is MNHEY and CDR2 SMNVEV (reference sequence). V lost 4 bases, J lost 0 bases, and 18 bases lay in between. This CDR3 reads CASSSLSGGGLNTEAFF. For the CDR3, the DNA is TGTGCCAGCAGTTCTCTCTCGGGAGGGGGATTGAACACTGAAGCTTTCTTT.

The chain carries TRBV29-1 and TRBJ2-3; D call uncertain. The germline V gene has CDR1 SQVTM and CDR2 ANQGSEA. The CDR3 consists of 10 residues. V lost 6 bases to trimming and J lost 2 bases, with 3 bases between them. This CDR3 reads CSVTTDTQYF. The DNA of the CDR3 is TGCAGCGTGACCACAGATACGCAGTATTTT.

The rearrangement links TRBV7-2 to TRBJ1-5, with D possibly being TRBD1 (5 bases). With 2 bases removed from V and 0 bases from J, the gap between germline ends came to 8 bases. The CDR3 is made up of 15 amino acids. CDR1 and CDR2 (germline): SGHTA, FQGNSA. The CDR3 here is CASSLRGSSNQPQHF. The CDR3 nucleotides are TGTGCCAGCAGCTTAAGGGGAAGTAGCAATCAGCCCCAGCATTTT.

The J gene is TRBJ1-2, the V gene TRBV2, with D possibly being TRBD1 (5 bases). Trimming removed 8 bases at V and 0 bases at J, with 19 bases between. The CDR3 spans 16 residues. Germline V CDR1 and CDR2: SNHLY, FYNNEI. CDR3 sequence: CASLGGPTGPNYGYTF. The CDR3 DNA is TGTGCCAGCCTTGGTGGTCCAACAGGACCTAACTATGGCTACACCTTC.

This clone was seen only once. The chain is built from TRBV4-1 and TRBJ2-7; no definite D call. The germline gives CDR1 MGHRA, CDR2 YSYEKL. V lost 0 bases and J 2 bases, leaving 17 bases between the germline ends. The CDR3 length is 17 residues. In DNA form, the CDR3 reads TGCGCCAGCAGCCAAGATCTATTCGGCTTAGGAGCCTACGAGCAGTACTTC. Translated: CASSQDLFGLGAYEQYF.

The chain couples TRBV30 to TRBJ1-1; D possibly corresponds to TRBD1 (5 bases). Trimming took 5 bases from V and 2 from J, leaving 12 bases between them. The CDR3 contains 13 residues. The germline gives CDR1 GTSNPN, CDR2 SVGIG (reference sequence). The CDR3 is CAWFLRGNTEAFF. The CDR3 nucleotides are TGTGCCTGGTTCCTTCGGGGCAACACTGAAGCTTTCTTT. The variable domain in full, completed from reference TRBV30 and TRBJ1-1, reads SQTIHQWPATLVQPVGSPLSLECTVEGTSNPNLYWYRQAAGRGLQLLFYSVGIGQISSEVPQNLSASRPQDRQFILSSKKLLLSDSGFYLCAWFLRGNTEAFFGQGTRLTVV.

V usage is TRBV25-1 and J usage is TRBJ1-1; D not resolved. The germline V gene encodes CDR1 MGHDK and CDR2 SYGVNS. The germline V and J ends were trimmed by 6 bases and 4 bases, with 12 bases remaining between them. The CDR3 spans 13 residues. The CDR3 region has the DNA TGTGCCAGCAGAAGCCAGAGGGCCACTGAAGCTTTCTTT. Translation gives CASRSQRATEAFF.

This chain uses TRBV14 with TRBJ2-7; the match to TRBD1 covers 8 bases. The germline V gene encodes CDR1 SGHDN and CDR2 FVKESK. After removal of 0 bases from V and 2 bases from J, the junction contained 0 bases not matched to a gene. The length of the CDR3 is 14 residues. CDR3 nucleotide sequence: TGTGCCAGCAGCCAAGACAGGGGGCCCTACGAGCAGTACGTC. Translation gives CASSQDRGPYEQYV.

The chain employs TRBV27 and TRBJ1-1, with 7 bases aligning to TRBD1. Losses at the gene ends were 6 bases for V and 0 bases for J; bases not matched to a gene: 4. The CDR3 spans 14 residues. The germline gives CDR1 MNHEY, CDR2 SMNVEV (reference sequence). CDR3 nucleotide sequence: TGTGCCAGCAGATCGGGACAGCTGAACACTGAAGCTTTCTTT. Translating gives CASRSGQLNTEAFF.

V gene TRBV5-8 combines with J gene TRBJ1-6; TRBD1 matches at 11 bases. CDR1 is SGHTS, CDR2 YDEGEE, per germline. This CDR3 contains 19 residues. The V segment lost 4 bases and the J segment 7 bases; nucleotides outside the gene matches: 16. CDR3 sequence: CASSLGTGGDLGLNSPLHF. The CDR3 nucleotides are TGTGCCAGCAGCCTCGGGACAGGGGGTGATTTGGGATTAAATTCACCCCTCCACTTT.

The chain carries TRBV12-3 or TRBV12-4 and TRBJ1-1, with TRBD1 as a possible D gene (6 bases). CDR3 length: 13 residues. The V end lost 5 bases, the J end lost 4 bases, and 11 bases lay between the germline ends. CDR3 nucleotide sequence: TGTGCCAGCAGTAGAAAAGGGGGCACTGAAGCTTTCTTT. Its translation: CASSRKGGTEAFF.

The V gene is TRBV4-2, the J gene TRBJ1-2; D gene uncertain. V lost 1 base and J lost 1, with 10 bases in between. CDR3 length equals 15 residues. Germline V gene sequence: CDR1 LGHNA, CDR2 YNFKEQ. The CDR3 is CASSQVSRDNYGYTF. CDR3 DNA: TGTGCCAGCAGCCAAGTCAGCAGAGATAACTATGGCTACACCTTC.

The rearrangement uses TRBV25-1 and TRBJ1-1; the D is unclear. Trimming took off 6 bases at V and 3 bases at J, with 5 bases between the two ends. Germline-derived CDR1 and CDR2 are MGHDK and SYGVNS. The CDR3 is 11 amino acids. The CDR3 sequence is CASRRYTEAFF. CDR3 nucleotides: TGTGCCAGCAGGCGATACACTGAAGCTTTCTTT.

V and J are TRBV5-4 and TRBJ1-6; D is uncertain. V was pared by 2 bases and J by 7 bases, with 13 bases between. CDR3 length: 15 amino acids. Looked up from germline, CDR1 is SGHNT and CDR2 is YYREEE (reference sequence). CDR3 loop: CASSLTGGFNSPLHF. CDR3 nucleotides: TGTGCCAGCAGCTTAACGGGCGGCTTCAATTCACCCCTCCACTTT.

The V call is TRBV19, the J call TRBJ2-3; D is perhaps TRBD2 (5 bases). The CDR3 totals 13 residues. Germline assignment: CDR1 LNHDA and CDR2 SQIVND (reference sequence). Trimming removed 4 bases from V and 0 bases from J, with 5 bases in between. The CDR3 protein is CASSSGSTDTQYF. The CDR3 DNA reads TGTGCCAGTAGTAGCGGGAGCACAGATACGCAGTATTTT. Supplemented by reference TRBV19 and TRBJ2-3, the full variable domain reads DGGITQSPKYLFRKEGQNVTLSCEQNLNHDAMYWYRQDPGQGLRLIYYSQIVNDFQKGDIAEGYSVSREKKESFPLTVTSAQKNPTAFYLCASSSGSTDTQYFGPGTRLTVL.

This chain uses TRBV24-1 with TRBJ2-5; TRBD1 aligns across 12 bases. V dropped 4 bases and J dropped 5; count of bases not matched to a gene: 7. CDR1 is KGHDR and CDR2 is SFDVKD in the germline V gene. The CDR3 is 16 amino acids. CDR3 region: CATSDSGTGGAETQYF. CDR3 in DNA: TGTGCCACCAGTGACTCCGGGACAGGGGGCGCCGAGACCCAGTACTTC.